This T cell receptor (beta chain) was profiled in a study of blood T cell repertoires in COVID-19. About the research overall: The analysed material was cDNA or gDNA that came from T cells, B-cell-depleted T cells, or PBMCs.

Sequencing was performed with immunoSEQ multiplex PCR; in TCRdb, only in-frame clones are kept and a portion is missing. The repertoire holds roughly 140,000 clones, 88% seen once, with over 2% in the top ten. With V trimmed by 3 bases and J by 4 bases, 5 bases remained unmatched. The germline V gene has CDR1 KGHSH and CDR2 LQKENI. The CDR3 consists of 15 residues. Sequenced input: peripheral blood. This sequence joins TRBV18 and TRBJ2-2; 7 positions match TRBD1. The source of this sequence is a human donor in a cohort sampled during active COVID-19. The CDR3 is CASSPSTGTTGELFF. CDR3 bases: TGTGCCAGCTCACCGTCGACAGGGACCACCGGGGAGCTGTTTTTT.